The T cell receptor (beta chain) under discussion was sequenced for a study of technical replicates of blood from a handful of donors. CDR1 and CDR2 (germline): MNHEY, SMNVEV (reference sequence). The CDR3 consists of 14 residues. V dropped 10 bases and J dropped 2; count of bases not matched to a gene: 5. Profiling relied on immunoSEQ multiplex PCR, and the TCRdb table lists in-frame clones only, not all of them. The sample carries 50,000 to 55,000 clones, around 83% recorded once. This clone has more than one count but fewer than ten. The source of this sequence is a human donor in good health. Some clones in this sample may be carry-over from other donors' samples. This chain uses TRBV27 with TRBJ1-6; 7 nucleotides line up with TRBD1. Sequencing was carried out using PBMCs. CDR3 DNA sequence: TGTGCCACCCGACAGGGCCCCTATAATTCACCCCTCCACTTT. Amino acids: CATRQGPYNSPLHF.